The 9 T cell receptor beta chains below were found in one sample sequenced in a study of blood T cell repertoires in COVID-19. Clones were sequenced by immunoSEQ multiplex PCR, and TCRdb holds only the in-frame ones, with some missing. The sample includes more than 100,000 clones, roughly 89% of them seen just once. The sequenced sample consisted of peripheral blood. The receptor source for this set is a man aged 45-65 years with active or convalescent COVID-19.

This chain joins TRBV27 and TRBJ1-5; tentatively, D is TRBD1 (6 bases). This CDR3 is built from 14 residues. Germline V gene lookup returns CDR1 MNHEY and CDR2 SMNVEV (reference sequence). The V end lost 5 bases, the J end lost 6 bases, and 14 bases lay between the germline ends. The CDR3 DNA sequence: TGTGCCAGCAGTCCTCGACAGGTTGGTCAGCCCCAGCATTTT. It yields the protein CASSPRQVGQPQHF.

V gene TRBV5-1 combines with J gene TRBJ1-2, with D perhaps matching TRBD1 (6 bases). V was cut by 3 bases and J by 8 bases, with 14 bases left in between. The CDR3 has 13 residues. Germline V gene lookup returns CDR1 SGHRS and CDR2 YFSETQ. CDR3: CASSSAGGDGYTF. The CDR3 DNA reads TGCGCCAGCAGCTCGGCGGGGGGCGACGGCTACACCTTC.

This clone was seen just once. This chain joins TRBV7-8 and TRBJ2-3; TRBD2 matches 11 bases. Losses at the gene ends were 4 bases for V and 0 bases for J; bases not matched to a gene: 9. The CDR3 consists of 18 residues. From germline, CDR1 is SGHVS and CDR2 FQNEAQ. This CDR3 reads CASSSELRLAGSTDTQYF. CDR3 bases: TGTGCCAGCAGCTCCGAACTAAGACTAGCGGGGAGCACAGATACGCAGTATTTT.

V and J are TRBV5-1 and TRBJ2-7; D possibly corresponds to TRBD2 (5 bases). The CDR3 contains 15 residues. Per germline, CDR1 SGHRS and CDR2 YFSETQ. The V gene lost 0 bases and the J gene lost 4 bases, with 14 bases spanning the gap. The CDR3 reads CASSLAAGGVYEQYF. CDR3 DNA sequence: TGCGCCAGCAGCTTGGCGGCAGGAGGTGTATACGAGCAGTACTTC. Full variable domain (outside the CDR3, taken from reference TRBV5-1 and TRBJ2-7): KAGVTQTPRYLIKTRGQQVTLSCSPISGHRSVSWYQQTPGQGLQFLFEYFSETQRNKGNFPGRFSGRQFSNSRSEMNVSTLELGDSALYLCASSLAAGGVYEQYFGPGTRLTVT.

This sequence joins TRBV29-1 and TRBJ1-1; the D is unclear. This CDR3 contains 13 residues. Trimming removed 7 bases from V and 2 bases from J, with 14 bases in between. In germline, CDR1 is SQVTM, CDR2 ANQGSEA. CDR3 DNA sequence: TGCAGCGGAAGGGAGGAGAGAAACACTGAAGCTTTCTTT. This codes for CSGREERNTEAFF.

V and J are TRBV23-1 and TRBJ2-7; tentatively, D is TRBD2 (7 bases). TRBV23-1 is an ORF, with its function uncertain. The CDR3 runs to 17 residues. V lost 5 bases to trimming and J lost 2 bases, with 22 bases between them. The DNA for the CDR3 is TGCGCCAGCAGTGGCCTCGGGGGGCGCACATCCGCCTACGAGCAGTACTTC. This gives the protein CASSGLGGRTSAYEQYF.

This clone was found once. The V call is TRBV18, the J call TRBJ2-3; D remains unclear. The V and J ends lost 4 bases and 2 bases respectively, with 16 bases between them. Germline V lookup: CDR1 KGHSH, CDR2 LQKENI. CDR3 length equals 16 residues. The CDR3 reads CASSLLQAKSTDTQYF. The DNA for the CDR3 is TGTGCCAGCTCACTCTTGCAGGCGAAATCCACAGATACGCAGTATTTT. Drawing the rest from reference TRBV18 and TRBJ2-3, the complete variable domain is NAGVMQNPRHLVRRRGQEARLRCSPMKGHSHVYWYRQLPEEGLKFMVYLQKENIIDESGMPKERFSAEFPKEGPSILRIQQVVRGDSAAYFCASSLLQAKSTDTQYFGPGTRLTVL.

The rearrangement joins TRBV27 to TRBJ2-7; 9 positions match TRBD2. Germline V gene data show CDR1 as MNHEY and CDR2 as SMNVEV (reference sequence). This CDR3 comprises 17 residues. Unmatched junction bases numbered 9, after V lost 2 bases and J lost 1 base. This CDR3 is CASSLQTPSGISYEQYF. The DNA for the CDR3 is TGTGCCAGCAGTTTACAAACCCCTAGCGGGATATCCTACGAGCAGTACTTC.

This clone showed up just once. The chain combines TRBV7-2 with TRBJ2-1, with 7 bases that match TRBD2. Germline-derived CDR1 and CDR2 are SGHTA and FQGNSA. V was clipped by 1 base and J by 6 bases; unmatched bases: 3. This CDR3 spans 14 amino acids. The CDR3: CASSLGAGSNEQFF. Written as DNA, the CDR3 is TGTGCCAGCAGCTTAGGAGCGGGGTCCAATGAGCAGTTCTTC.